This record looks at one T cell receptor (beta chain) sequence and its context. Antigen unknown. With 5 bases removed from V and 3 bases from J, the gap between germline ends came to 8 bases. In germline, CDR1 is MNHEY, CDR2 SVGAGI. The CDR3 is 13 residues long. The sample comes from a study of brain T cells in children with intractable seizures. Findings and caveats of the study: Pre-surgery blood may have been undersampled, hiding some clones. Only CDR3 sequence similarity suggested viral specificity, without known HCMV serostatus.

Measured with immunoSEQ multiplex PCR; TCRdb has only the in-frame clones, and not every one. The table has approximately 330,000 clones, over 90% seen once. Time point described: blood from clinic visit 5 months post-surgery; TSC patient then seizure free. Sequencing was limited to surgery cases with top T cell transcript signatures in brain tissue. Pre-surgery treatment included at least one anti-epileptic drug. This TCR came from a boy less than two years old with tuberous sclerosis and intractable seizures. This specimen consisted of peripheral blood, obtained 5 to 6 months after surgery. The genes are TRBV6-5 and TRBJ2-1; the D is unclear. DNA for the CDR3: TGTGCCAGCAGTCCAGGATTCTACAATGAGCAGTTCTTC. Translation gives CASSPGFYNEQFF.